This paragraph reports one TCR beta chain. Antigen unknown. Stated time point: after neoadjuvant nivolumab, at surgical resection. This specimen belongs to a study of neoadjuvant anti-PD-1 for oral cavity cancer. Study at large: Nivolumab at 3 mg/kg was mostly given biweekly, three to four doses, pre-surgery.

Using immunoSEQ multiplex PCR, the repertoire was profiled, and TCRdb retains in-frame clones only, with some absent. The sample has 9,300 or so clones; about 81% are singletons. The V end lost 5 bases, the J end lost 3 bases, and 7 bases lay between the germline ends. The V gene's germline CDR1 is MDHEN and CDR2 SYDVKM. This CDR3 has 12 amino acids. Findings and caveats of the study: Post-nivolumab, blood T cell clonality was significantly elevated in non-responders.

The receptor comes from a person aged 35-79 years with oral cavity squamous cell carcinoma. Here the sequenced sample was PBMCs, taken after nivolumab (anti-PD-1) treatment. The V call is TRBV28, the J call TRBJ1-2, with D hard to call. The CDR3 spells CASSPSYYGYTF. CDR3 bases: TGTGCCAGCAGTCCTAGCTACTATGGCTACACCTTC.